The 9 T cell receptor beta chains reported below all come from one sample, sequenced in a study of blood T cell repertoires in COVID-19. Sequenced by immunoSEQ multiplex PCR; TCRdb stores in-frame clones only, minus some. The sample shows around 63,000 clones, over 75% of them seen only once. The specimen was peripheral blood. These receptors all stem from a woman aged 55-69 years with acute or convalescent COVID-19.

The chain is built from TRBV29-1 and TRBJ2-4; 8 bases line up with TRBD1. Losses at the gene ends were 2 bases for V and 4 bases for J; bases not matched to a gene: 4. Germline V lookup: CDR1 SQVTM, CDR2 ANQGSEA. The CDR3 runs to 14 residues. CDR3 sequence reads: CSVERQGRKNIQYF. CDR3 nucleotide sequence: TGCAGCGTTGAACGACAGGGGCGAAAAAACATTCAGTACTTC.

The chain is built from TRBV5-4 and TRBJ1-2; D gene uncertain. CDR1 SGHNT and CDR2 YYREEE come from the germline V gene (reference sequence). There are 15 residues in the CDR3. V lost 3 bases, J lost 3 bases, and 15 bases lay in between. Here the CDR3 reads CASSSGRGHDYGYTF. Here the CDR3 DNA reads TGTGCCAGCAGCTCCGGGAGAGGGCACGACTATGGCTACACCTTC.

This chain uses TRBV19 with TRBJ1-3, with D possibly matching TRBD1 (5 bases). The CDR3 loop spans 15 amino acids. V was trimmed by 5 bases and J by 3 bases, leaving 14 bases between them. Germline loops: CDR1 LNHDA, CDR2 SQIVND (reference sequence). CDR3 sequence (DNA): TGTGCCAGTAGTCCCGGCCCAGGGCTTGGAAACACCATATATTTT. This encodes CASSPGPGLGNTIYF.

CDR3 amino acids: CASSLPPGSQETQYF. CDR3 DNA: TGTGCCAGCAGCTTGCCACCCGGGTCCCAAGAGACCCAGTACTTC. V is TRBV5-6 and J is TRBJ2-5; D unresolved. The CDR3 consists of 15 residues. The V end was cut by 1 base, the J end by 1 base, with 11 bases between. Germline V gene data show CDR1 as SGHDT and CDR2 as YYEEEE. The whole variable domain, filled in from reference TRBV5-6 and TRBJ2-5, reads DAGVTQSPTHLIKTRGQQVTLRCSPKSGHDTVSWYQQALGQGPQFIFQYYEEEERQRGNFPDRFSGHQFPNYSSELNVNALLLGDSALYLCASSLPPGSQETQYFGPGTRLLVL.

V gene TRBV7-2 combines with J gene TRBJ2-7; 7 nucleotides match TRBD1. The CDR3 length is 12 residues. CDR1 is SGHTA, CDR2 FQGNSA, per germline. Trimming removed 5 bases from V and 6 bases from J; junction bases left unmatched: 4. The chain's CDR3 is CASSRPGGEQYV. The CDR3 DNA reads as TGTGCCAGCAGCCGACCAGGGGGCGAGCAGTACGTC.

This CDR3 is CASSQLDWDNEQFF. CDR3 in DNA: TGTGCCAGCTCACAACTGGACTGGGACAATGAGCAGTTCTTC. The chain uses TRBV18 and TRBJ2-1; D is possibly TRBD2 (5 bases). Germline CDR1 KGHSH, CDR2 LQKENI. V was shortened by 4 bases and J by 5 bases, with 12 bases between the two germline ends. The CDR3 is 14 amino acids.

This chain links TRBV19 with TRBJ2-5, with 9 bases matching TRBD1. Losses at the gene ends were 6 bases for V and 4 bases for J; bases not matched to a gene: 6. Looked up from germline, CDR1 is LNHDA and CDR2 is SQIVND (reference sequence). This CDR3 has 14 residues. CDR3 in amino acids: CASRGLGQGETQYF. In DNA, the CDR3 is TGTGCCAGTAGGGGATTGGGACAGGGAGAGACCCAGTACTTC.

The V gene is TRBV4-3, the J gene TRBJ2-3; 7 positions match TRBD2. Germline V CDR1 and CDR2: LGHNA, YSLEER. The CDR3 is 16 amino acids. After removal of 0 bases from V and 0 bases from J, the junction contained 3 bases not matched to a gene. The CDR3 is CASSQDLAASTDTQYF. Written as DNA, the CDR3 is TGCGCCAGCAGCCAAGACCTAGCGGCTAGCACAGATACGCAGTATTTT.

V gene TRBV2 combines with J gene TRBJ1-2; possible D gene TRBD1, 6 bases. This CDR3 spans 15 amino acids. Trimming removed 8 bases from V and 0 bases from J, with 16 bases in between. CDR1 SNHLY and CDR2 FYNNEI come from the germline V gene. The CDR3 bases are TGTGCCAGCTCCGAGGGGGAGGGAGCTAACTATGGCTACACCTTC. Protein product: CASSEGEGANYGYTF.